Below are 25 T cell receptor beta chains sequenced from a single sample in a study of T cell responses to AZD1222 COVID-19 vaccine. Method: immunoSEQ multiplex PCR; TCRdb's copy keeps in-frame clones and lacks some. The sample records 57,000 or so clones, 85% being singletons. The material was peripheral blood, obtained on day 0 of MenACWY control vaccination. The receptors originated from an adult in good health.

This clone has a handful of counts. V is TRBV5-4 and J is TRBJ2-7; 8 positions agree with TRBD2. With V trimmed by 4 bases and J by 5 bases, 5 bases remained unmatched. This CDR3 is 13 amino acids long. The germline V gene has CDR1 SGHNT and CDR2 YYREEE (reference sequence). The CDR3 loop reads CASSREGPDEQYF. The DNA for the CDR3 is TGTGCCAGCAGCCGGGAGGGCCCAGACGAGCAGTACTTC.

The rearrangement links TRBV30 to TRBJ1-5, with no clear D. This CDR3 is 15 amino acids long. Germline CDR1 reads GTSNPN; CDR2 reads SVGIG (reference sequence). V was cut by 1 base and J by 0 bases, with 10 bases left in between. In nucleotides, the CDR3 is TGTGCCTGGAGTGCGACACCCTATAGCAATCAGCCCCAGCATTTT. Translation gives CAWSATPYSNQPQHF.

The rearrangement uses TRBV7-9 and TRBJ2-3; TRBD2 is a possible D gene (7 bases). This CDR3 is built from 14 residues. V dropped 8 bases and J dropped 3 bases, with 15 bases sitting between them. Germline V gene sequence: CDR1 SEHNR, CDR2 FQNEAQ (reference sequence). The CDR3 is CASRGAFGTDTQYF. CDR3 sequence (DNA): TGTGCCAGCCGGGGGGCCTTCGGGACAGATACGCAGTATTTT.

This sequence joins TRBV5-1 and TRBJ2-1; weak D call: TRBD2 (6 bases). Germline lookup yields CDR1 SGHRS and CDR2 YFSETQ. This CDR3 contains 16 residues. Trimming cost V 5 bases and J 5 bases, with 20 bases left between them. CDR3 amino acids: CASRPHTGSQNNEQFF. CDR3 nucleotides: TGCGCCAGCAGACCTCATACCGGGAGCCAGAACAATGAGCAGTTCTTC.

V and J are TRBV27 and TRBJ1-1, with D possibly matching TRBD1 (5 bases). V was trimmed by 7 bases and J by 2 bases, leaving 11 bases between them. Per the germline V gene, CDR1 is MNHEY and CDR2 is SMNVEV (reference sequence). This CDR3 region has 13 residues. The CDR3 loop is CASTDSYNTEAFF. DNA of the CDR3: TGTGCCAGCACCGACAGTTACAACACTGAAGCTTTCTTT.

This chain connects TRBV11-2 to TRBJ1-2, with 9 nucleotides matching TRBD1. V dropped 5 bases and J dropped 4; count of bases not matched to a gene: 5. Germline CDR1 SGHAT, CDR2 FQNNGV. The CDR3 is 14 residues long. CDR3 coding DNA: TGTGCCAGCAGCCCGGGACAGGGAGGCTATGGCTACACCTTC. Encoded protein: CASSPGQGGYGYTF.

V gene TRBV21-1 combines with J gene TRBJ1-3. TRBV21-1 represents a pseudogene. CDR3 length equals 15 residues. This CDR3 reads CASSKVKSSGNTIYF. CDR3 coding DNA: TGTGCCAGCAGCAAAGTCAAGAGCTCTGGAAACACCATATATTTT.

This chain connects TRBV6-1 to TRBJ2-1, with TRBD2 matching over 11 bases. Germline CDR1 MNHNS, CDR2 SASEGT. This CDR3 is built from 16 residues. V trimming: 2 bases; J trimming: 7 bases; junction bases outside the gene matches: 7. In nucleotides, the CDR3 is TGTGCCAGCAGTGAACAACTAGCGGGAGTTTTGAATGAGCAGTTCTTC. Translated, it gives CASSEQLAGVLNEQFF.

The chain couples TRBV24-1 to TRBJ2-1; TRBD1 matches 10 bases. The CDR3 runs to 17 residues. From germline, CDR1 is KGHDR and CDR2 SFDVKD. V shed 3 bases, J shed 9 bases, and the junction held 13 bases outside the gene matches. The CDR3 DNA follows: TGTGCCACCAGTGATCCTGGGGACAGGGGTGGGAGCGGTGAGCAGTTCTTC. Translating it yields CATSDPGDRGGSGEQFF.

The chain carries TRBV5-6 and TRBJ2-1, with 15 nucleotides matching TRBD2. The V gene end was trimmed by 3 bases and the J gene end by 9 bases; junction bases not matched to a gene: 16. Germline-derived CDR1 and CDR2 are SGHDT and YYEEEE. The CDR3 contains 19 residues. In DNA, the CDR3 is TGTGCCAGCAGCTCTTCCGCCTGGAGGACTAGCGGGAGGGTTAGTGAGCAGTTCTTC. The encoded protein is CASSSSAWRTSGRVSEQFF.

The rearrangement links TRBV30 to TRBJ1-3, with no clear D. Trimming removed 0 bases at V and 4 bases at J, with 10 bases between. The CDR3 is 14 amino acids. Germline assignment: CDR1 GTSNPN and CDR2 SVGIG (reference sequence). The CDR3 here is CAWSVPHGGNTIYF. CDR3 nucleotides: TGTGCCTGGAGTGTACCCCACGGGGGAAACACCATATATTTT.

Only a few counts were recorded for this clone. The chain links TRBV5-1 to TRBJ2-7; perhaps TRBD1 as D (6 bases). The V and J ends lost 4 bases and 1 base respectively, with 27 bases between them. CDR3 length equals 19 residues. Germline V gene data show CDR1 as SGHRS and CDR2 as YFSETQ. CDR3 nucleotide sequence: TGCGCCAGCAGCCGGGGCGACAGGTCCCAGGGGATCAGGTCCTACGAGCAGTACTTC. Protein sequence: CASSRGDRSQGIRSYEQYF.

The rearrangement links TRBV2 to TRBJ1-4; D is ambiguous. Between the trimmed V and J ends, which lost 3 bases and 4 bases, there was a span of 12 bases. Germline CDR1 SNHLY, CDR2 FYNNEI. The CDR3 extends over 15 amino acids. The CDR3 DNA sequence: TGTGCCAGCAGTGACTCCGCGAGGTATAATGAAAAACTGTTTTTT. As protein: CASSDSARYNEKLFF.

The chain combines TRBV5-1 with TRBJ2-5; 10 bases are a match to TRBD2. The V gene's germline CDR1 is SGHRS and CDR2 YFSETQ. V gave up 1 base and J gave up 5 bases; unmatched junction bases: 5. This CDR3 has 15 amino acids. The CDR3 loop is CASSLYPAGGETQYF. Here the CDR3 DNA reads TGCGCCAGCAGCTTGTACCCAGCGGGGGGGGAGACCCAGTACTTC. Full variable domain (remainder filled in from reference TRBV5-1 and TRBJ2-5): KAGVTQTPRYLIKTRGQQVTLSCSPISGHRSVSWYQQTPGQGLQFLFEYFSETQRNKGNFPGRFSGRQFSNSRSEMNVSTLELGDSALYLCASSLYPAGGETQYFGPGTRLLVL.

This chain links TRBV9 with TRBJ1-1; 7 positions match TRBD1. The CDR3 is 16 residues long. The trim removed 3 bases at V and 0 bases at J, leaving 8 bases unmatched. Looked up from germline, CDR1 is SGDLS and CDR2 is YYNGEE. The CDR3 coding sequence is TGTGCCAGCAGCGCGCAAGGGGGCGGGCTGAACACTGAAGCTTTCTTT. It translates to CASSAQGGGLNTEAFF.

The gene calls are TRBV5-4 and TRBJ2-5; 8 nucleotides match TRBD1. The V and J ends lost 2 bases and 7 bases, in that order; junction bases with no gene match: 13. Germline-derived CDR1 and CDR2 are SGHNT and YYREEE (reference sequence). This CDR3 contains 16 residues. The CDR3 region has the DNA TGTGCCAGCAGCTTTCGGACAGGGTCCCTCAAAGGGACCCAGTACTTC. Translated, it gives CASSFRTGSLKGTQYF.

This chain uses TRBV9 with TRBJ1-2, with 9 bases matching TRBD1. CDR3 size: 16 residues. Losses at the gene ends were 0 bases for V and 2 bases for J; bases not matched to a gene: 5. CDR1 SGDLS and CDR2 YYNGEE come from the germline V gene. This CDR3 reads CASSVGQGQGNYGYTF. CDR3 in DNA: TGTGCCAGCAGCGTAGGCCAGGGACAGGGAAACTATGGCTACACCTTC.

The chain links TRBV5-6 to TRBJ2-7; possibly TRBD1 or TRBD2 for D (6 bases each). The CDR3 covers 16 residues. V was trimmed by 1 base and J by 0 bases, leaving 14 bases between them. Germline lookup yields CDR1 SGHDT and CDR2 YYEEEE. CDR3: CASSLIRRDNSYEQYF. Here the CDR3 DNA reads TGTGCCAGCAGCTTGATTCGGCGGGACAACTCCTACGAGCAGTACTTC.

This clone was counted between two and nine times. For the CDR3, the DNA is TGTGCCAGCAGTATGACAGGGTCCACTGAAGCTTTCTTT. Amino acid sequence: CASSMTGSTEAFF. This chain uses TRBV6-5 with TRBJ1-1, with TRBD1 matching 7 bases. The CDR3 extends over 13 amino acids. The germline V gene has CDR1 MNHEY and CDR2 SVGAGI. V shed 5 bases and J 4 bases; nucleotides not matched to a gene: 4.

This clone was seen once. As DNA, the CDR3 is TGTGCCAGCAGTTTTGTCAGGAAGGCCTATGGCTACACCTTC. It codes for CASSFVRKAYGYTF. This sequence joins TRBV28 and TRBJ1-2; D is unclear. The CDR3 is 14 amino acids. V was shortened by 3 bases and J by 4 bases, with 12 bases between the two germline ends. Germline CDR1 is MDHEN and CDR2 is SYDVKM.

A single count supports this clone. The chain recombines TRBV12-3 or TRBV12-4 with TRBJ1-1; no clear D. V was cut by 1 base and J by 7 bases, with 7 bases left in between. The CDR3 totals 12 residues. CDR3 in amino acids: CASSLGSGEAFF. CDR3 DNA: TGTGCCAGCAGTTTAGGGAGCGGTGAAGCTTTCTTT.

A word on this clone: Other DNA sequences in this specimen translate into the identical CDR3. This sequence joins TRBV6-5 and TRBJ1-5, with TRBD1 as a possible D gene (6 bases). In germline, CDR1 is MNHEY, CDR2 SVGAGI. The CDR3 is made up of 15 amino acids. Trimming left V 0 bases short and J 3 bases short, with 9 bases between. The CDR3 spells CASSYSQGSNQPQHF. The CDR3 nucleotides are TGTGCCAGCAGTTACTCCCAGGGGTCCAATCAGCCCCAGCATTTT.

CDR3 loop: CASSTDFENEQFF. The DNA of the CDR3 is TGCGCCAGCAGCACGGACTTCGAGAATGAGCAGTTCTTC. The chain combines TRBV5-1 with TRBJ2-1, with D perhaps TRBD2 (5 bases). This CDR3 spans 13 amino acids. Germline CDR1 and CDR2: SGHRS and YFSETQ. V lost 4 bases to trimming and J lost 7 bases, with 12 bases between them.

The J gene is TRBJ1-4, the V gene TRBV28; D is ambiguous. CDR3 length: 14 residues. Trimming stripped 2 bases from V and 14 bases from J, with 18 bases between. Germline CDR1 reads MDHEN; CDR2 reads SYDVKM. The CDR3 sequence: CASSLPHPRKALFF. Written as DNA, the CDR3 is TGTGCCAGCAGTTTACCCCATCCCCGGAAGGCTCTGTTTTTT.

Here the CDR3 reads CSVAVRAGVGNIQYF. The CDR3 DNA reads as TGCAGCGTCGCTGTTAGAGCGGGAGTGGGAAACATTCAGTACTTC. The chain couples TRBV29-1 to TRBJ2-4, with TRBD2 matching 8 bases. V gave up 6 bases and J gave up 6 bases; unmatched junction bases: 13. This CDR3 contains 15 residues. Germline V gene sequence: CDR1 SQVTM, CDR2 ANQGSEA.